This record covers a single TCR beta chain. The V and J ends lost 6 bases and 0 bases respectively, with 13 bases between them. CDR1 MGHDK and CDR2 SYGVNS come from the germline V gene. CDR3 size: 15 residues. The sample is drawn from a study of blood T cell repertoires in COVID-19. Study details: Samples of COVID-19 (acute and convalescent) were obtained from the United States, Italy and Spain. From T cells, B-cell-depleted T cells, or PBMCs came the material, which was cDNA or gDNA.

Authors' analysis steps: Reference gene primer amplification gave estimated nucleated cell counts. Measured with immunoSEQ multiplex PCR; TCRdb has only the in-frame clones, and not every one. The V and J calls and clone size were taken over from that table, and D and trimming were inferred from the DNA. Among tens of thousands of clones listed, 75% to 90% were seen once. The chain joins TRBV25-1 to TRBJ2-3; perhaps TRBD1 as D (6 bases). The sequenced sample consisted of peripheral blood. This clonotype was sampled from a human donor in a cohort sampled during active COVID-19. The CDR3: CASSLGATSTDTQYF. In DNA form, the CDR3 reads TGTGCCAGCAGCCTGGGGGCGACCAGCACAGATACGCAGTATTTT.